This TCR beta chain emerged from a study of cytomegalovirus exposure and HLA in healthy donors. Broader study findings: Later examination showed HLA-associated TCR beta chains had greater clonal expansion than equally common others.

This clone has a handful of counts. Its target is not known. Trimming removed 1 base at V and 6 bases at J, with 9 bases between. CDR1 and CDR2 (germline): MNHNS, SASEGT. This CDR3 has 13 residues. The PCR contained 60 Vbeta and 13 Jbeta primers. Profiling relied on immunoSEQ multiplex PCR, and the TCRdb table lists in-frame clones only, not all of them. This table holds 140,000 to 150,000 clones, about 70% found once. This sequence was found in a woman aged 55-70 years in good health and CMV-seropositive. V and J are TRBV6-1 and TRBJ2-5; D remains unclear. Specimen: PBMCs. The CDR3 sequence: CASSEGWAQTQYF. The CDR3 bases are TGTGCCAGCAGTGAAGGATGGGCCCAGACCCAGTACTTC.